The TCR beta chain under discussion was sequenced for a study of OX40 agonist ivuxolimab in advanced cancers. Some clones are missing from TCRdb's copy, which holds only in-frame ones; the method was immunoSEQ multiplex PCR. The repertoire holds roughly 76,000 clones, roughly 86% seen once, with approximately 7.7% in the top ten. CDR1 and CDR2 (germline): MNHNY, SVGAGI (reference sequence). V was shortened by 5 bases and J by 7 bases, with 12 bases between the two germline ends. This CDR3 region has 13 residues. The material sequenced was CD4+ or CD8+ T cells sorted from blood, taken in a trial of the OX40 agonist ivuxolimab. The TCR was taken from an adult with an advanced solid tumor such as melanoma, head and neck, liver or kidney cancer. The chain employs TRBV6-6 and TRBJ1-5, with no clear D. The DNA for the CDR3 is TGTGCCAGCAGTCCGAAGACCCACCAGCCCCAGCATTTT. Protein sequence: CASSPKTHQPQHF.